A single sample is the source of the 8 T cell receptor beta chains below, sequenced in a study of OX40 agonist ivuxolimab in advanced cancers. Only in-frame clones appear in the TCRdb table, and some are missing; sequencing was by immunoSEQ multiplex PCR. The table has around 70,000 clones, around nine tenths seen once; the top ten hold around 6.3%. Sequenced material: CD4+ or CD8+ T cells sorted from blood, taken in a trial of the OX40 agonist ivuxolimab. The receptors derive from an adult with an advanced solid tumor such as melanoma, head and neck, liver or kidney cancer.

The rearrangement joins TRBV9 to TRBJ2-3, with a weak D call TRBD2 (6 bases). This CDR3 is 17 amino acids long. Per germline, CDR1 SGDLS and CDR2 YYNGEE. The germline V and J ends were trimmed by 0 bases and 0 bases, with 14 bases remaining between them. The CDR3 sequence: CASSVGGGTFSTDTQYF. CDR3 nucleotides: TGTGCCAGCAGCGTAGGAGGCGGGACGTTTAGCACAGATACGCAGTATTTT.

The chain carries TRBV19 and TRBJ1-2; D is perhaps TRBD1 (5 bases). Germline CDR1 is LNHDA and CDR2 is SQIVND (reference sequence). V lost 3 bases to trimming and J lost 6 bases, with 11 bases between them. The length of the CDR3 is 13 residues. The CDR3 DNA follows: TGTGCCAGTAGTATGGGGGGACCTAATGGCTACACCTTC. As protein: CASSMGGPNGYTF.

The chain employs TRBV14 and TRBJ2-4; D unresolved. V dropped 4 bases and J dropped 9 bases, with 10 bases sitting between them. The CDR3 extends over 12 amino acids. CDR1 is SGHDN and CDR2 is FVKESK in the germline V gene. The CDR3 nucleotides are TGTGCCAGCAGCCCTAGTGGTGGCATTCAGTACTTC. As protein: CASSPSGGIQYF. Looking up the rest from reference TRBV14 and TRBJ2-4 gives the full variable domain: EAGVTQFPSHSVIEKGQTVTLRCDPISGHDNLYWYRRVMGKEIKFLLHFVKESKQDESGMPNNRFLAERTGGTYSTLKVQPAELEDSGVYFCASSPSGGIQYFGAGTRLSVL.

V is TRBV30 and J is TRBJ1-1; D might be TRBD1 (6 bases). Germline V lookup: CDR1 GTSNPN, CDR2 SVGIG (reference sequence). V lost 2 bases to trimming and J lost 0 bases, with 13 bases between them. There are 15 residues in the CDR3. CDR3 DNA sequence: TGTGCCTGGAGTTCAGGACAGACCATGAACACTGAAGCTTTCTTT. This codes for CAWSSGQTMNTEAFF.

The rearrangement joins TRBV27 to TRBJ1-1, with 10 nucleotides matching TRBD1. The CDR3 covers 14 residues. Germline V gene sequence: CDR1 MNHEY, CDR2 SMNVEV (reference sequence). Trimming cost V 8 bases and J 4 bases; bases outside gene matches: 7. The CDR3 reads CASGVTGGSTEAFF. The CDR3 nucleotides read TGTGCCAGCGGGGTGACAGGGGGCAGCACTGAAGCTTTCTTT.

CDR3 sequence: CASSPEGLGSEPQHF. DNA for the CDR3: TGTGCCAGCTCACCTGAGGGTCTGGGTAGCGAGCCCCAGCATTTT. The chain carries TRBV18 and TRBJ1-5; D is undetermined. The CDR3 totals 15 residues. Per the germline V gene, CDR1 is KGHSH and CDR2 is LQKENI. V was cut by 3 bases and J by 8 bases, with 17 bases left in between.

In this sample, this clone turned up a few times. The rearrangement links TRBV10-3 to TRBJ1-1, with a weak D call TRBD1 (5 bases). CDR3 size: 17 residues. The V end was cut by 0 bases, the J end by 1 base, with 15 bases between. CDR1 and CDR2 from the germline V gene are ENHRY and SYGVKD. CDR3 sequence: CAISESKGARGNTEAFF. CDR3 DNA sequence: TGTGCCATCAGTGAGTCGAAAGGGGCCCGGGGGAACACTGAAGCTTTCTTT.

V is TRBV28 and J is TRBJ2-3; TRBD2 agrees at 11 bases. The V gene end was trimmed by 3 bases and the J gene end by 3 bases; junction bases not matched to a gene: 2. This CDR3 has 15 residues. CDR1 and CDR2 from the germline V gene are MDHEN and SYDVKM. This CDR3 is CASSFTSGSTDTQYF. CDR3 in DNA: TGTGCCAGCAGTTTTACTAGCGGGAGTACAGATACGCAGTATTTT.